The rows below give T cell receptor beta chains drawn from one sample of a study of early stage breast cancer tumors. Clones were sequenced by immunoSEQ multiplex PCR, and TCRdb holds only the in-frame ones, with some missing. The data show 25,000 to 35,000 clones, with about 59% seen just once and around 8% held by the top ten. Material: breast tumor tissue. The receptors originated from a person aged 45-65 years with breast cancer. Each CDR3 is given with its conserved first and last residue. The D gene is left open where the match is weak. Size is omitted from some rows. Given values are once, few, many or a class for expanded clones.

v_call	d_call	j_call	clone_size	cdr3_aa	cdr3_nt
TRBV6-5	TRBD2	TRBJ2-7	-	CASSTGTSGAEQYF	TGTGCCAGCAGTACCGGGACTAGCGGGGCCGAGCAGTACTTC
TRBV6-4	TRBD1	TRBJ2-5	few	CAREDRDSFNDSQYF	TGTGCCAGGGAAGACCGGGACAGCTTCAATGATTCCCAGTACTTC
TRBV7-9	TRBD2	TRBJ2-5	-	CASSDRLATQETQYF	TGTGCCAGCAGCGATCGACTAGCGACACAAGAGACCCAGTACTTC
TRBV12-5	-	TRBJ2-7	once	CASGLGLFRGGRQYF	TGTGCTAGTGGTTTGGGCCTCTTTAGGGGTGGGAGGCAGTACTTC
TRBV6-6	TRBD2	TRBJ2-2	-	CASSWGLANTGELFF	TGTGCCAGCAGTTGGGGACTAGCGAACACCGGGGAGCTGTTTTTT
TRBV18	TRBD2	TRBJ2-7	-	CASSPHPPGTSGRAYLYEQYF	TGTGCCAGCTCACCGCATCCGCCCGGGACTAGCGGGAGGGCCTATCTCTACGAGCAGTACTTC
TRBV6-5	-	TRBJ2-7	-	CASSYSTASVSYEQYF	TGTGCCAGCAGTTACTCTACAGCTAGCGTTTCCTACGAGCAGTACTTC
TRBV7-9	TRBD2	TRBJ2-1	few	CASSLDGRTYNEQFF	TGTGCCAGCAGCTTAGACGGGAGGACCTACAATGAGCAGTTCTTC
TRBV14	TRBD1	TRBJ2-7	-	CASSQGTGGYEQYF	TGTGCCAGCAGCCAGGGCACAGGGGGCTACGAGCAGTACTTC
TRBV7-2	-	TRBJ2-7	medium-sized	CASSPGRVYEQYF	TGTGCCAGCAGCCCTGGCAGGGTGTACGAGCAGTACTTC
TRBV5-1	-	TRBJ2-7	-	CASSLAPGRIYEQYF	TGCGCCAGCAGCTTGGCCCCGGGGCGGATCTACGAGCAGTACTTC
TRBV28	-	TRBJ2-7	medium-sized	CASSRGGGTYEQYF	TGTGCCAGCAGTCGGGGAGGGGGAACGTACGAGCAGTACTTC
TRBV9	-	TRBJ2-2	-	CASSVETNRANTGELFF	TGTGCCAGCAGCGTAGAAACAAACAGGGCGAACACCGGGGAGCTGTTTTTT
TRBV6-6	-	TRBJ2-2	-	CASSYPDTLNTGELFF	TGTGCCAGCAGTTACCCCGACACCTTGAACACCGGGGAGCTGTTTTTT
TRBV5-1	TRBD2	TRBJ2-1	once	CASSSLAGSYNEQFF	TGCGCCAGCAGCTCCCTAGCGGGCTCCTACAATGAGCAGTTCTTC
TRBV25-1	TRBD1	TRBJ1-2	-	CASSERTGQNYGYTF	TGTGCCAGCAGTGAGCGGACAGGGCAAAACTATGGCTACACCTTC